Following are 6 T cell receptor beta chains from one sample sequenced in a study of long-term antiretroviral therapy in people with HIV. immunoSEQ v3.0 was run at survey level. The repertoire was sequenced with immunoSEQ multiplex PCR; TCRdb's copy has only in-frame clones and lacks some. The table has 11,000 to 15,000 clones, approximately 91% seen once. The sequences come from unsorted PBMCs, collected 6.2 years after starting antiretroviral therapy. The receptors were gathered from a man aged 35 to 55 with HIV.

The V gene is TRBV11-2, the J gene TRBJ2-5; no definite D call. The ends were cut back, 5 bases at V and 1 base at J, with 11 bases in the middle. The CDR3 is 14 residues long. CDR1 and CDR2 from the germline V gene are SGHAT and FQNNGV. This CDR3 reads CASSPASLQETQYF. The CDR3 bases are TGTGCCAGCAGCCCCGCCTCCCTCCAAGAGACCCAGTACTTC. The complete variable domain, with remaining parts taken from reference TRBV11-2 and TRBJ2-5, reads EAGVAQSPRYKIIEKRQSVAFWCNPISGHATLYWYQQILGQGPKLLIQFQNNGVVDDSQLPKDRFSAERLKGVDSTLKIQPAKLEDSAVYLCASSPASLQETQYFGPGTRLLVL.

For the CDR3, the DNA is TGTGCCAGCAGCCAAGACGGAGGGTGGGACGAAAAACTGTTTTTT. The encoded protein is CASSQDGGWDEKLFF. This chain joins TRBV4-2 and TRBJ1-4, with D maybe TRBD1 (5 bases). Trimming pared 0 bases from V and 8 bases from J, leaving 13 bases between. CDR1 and CDR2 from the germline V gene are LGHNA and YNFKEQ. There are 15 residues in the CDR3.

The chain recombines TRBV30 with TRBJ2-1, with TRBD2 identical over 7 bases. The CDR3 loop spans 15 amino acids. Trimming at V came to 0 bases and at J to 0 bases, leaving 2 bases not matched to a gene. Germline V CDR1 and CDR2: GTSNPN, SVGIG (reference sequence). DNA for the CDR3: TGTGCCTGGAGTGTTTCTAGCGGCTCCTACAATGAGCAGTTCTTC. It is translated as CAWSVSSGSYNEQFF.

The chain recombines TRBV7-2 with TRBJ1-5; D remains ambiguous. Trimming stripped 5 bases from V and 1 base from J, with 12 bases between. Germline CDR1 SGHTA, CDR2 FQGNSA. CDR3 length equals 15 residues. CDR3 bases: TGTGCCAGCAGCACCGGCGGGCAAAGCAATCAGCCCCAGCATTTT. Amino acid sequence: CASSTGGQSNQPQHF. Together with reference TRBV7-2 and TRBJ1-5, the CDR3 gives the full variable domain: GAGVSQSPSNKVTEKGKDVELRCDPISGHTALYWYRQSLGQGLEFLIYFQGNSAPDKSGLPSDRFSAERTGGSVSTLTIQRTQQEDSAVYLCASSTGGQSNQPQHFGDGTRLSIL.

The chain is built from TRBV4-1 and TRBJ2-3; D not resolved. V dropped 2 bases and J dropped 0 bases, with 9 bases sitting between them. The CDR3 is made up of 15 amino acids. Per the germline V gene, CDR1 is MGHRA and CDR2 is YSYEKL. CDR3 loop: CASSQTGYSTDTQYF. CDR3 DNA sequence: TGCGCCAGCAGCCAAACCGGGTATAGCACAGATACGCAGTATTTT.

V gene TRBV11-2 combines with J gene TRBJ2-2; TRBD1 agrees at 8 bases. V lost 7 bases to trimming and J lost 1 base; unmatched junction nucleotides: 5. Germline values: CDR1 SGHAT, CDR2 FQNNGV. This CDR3 is 15 amino acids long. The CDR3 loop reads CASTYGTGNTGELFF. CDR3 DNA sequence: TGTGCCAGCACCTACGGGACAGGGAACACCGGGGAGCTGTTTTTT.